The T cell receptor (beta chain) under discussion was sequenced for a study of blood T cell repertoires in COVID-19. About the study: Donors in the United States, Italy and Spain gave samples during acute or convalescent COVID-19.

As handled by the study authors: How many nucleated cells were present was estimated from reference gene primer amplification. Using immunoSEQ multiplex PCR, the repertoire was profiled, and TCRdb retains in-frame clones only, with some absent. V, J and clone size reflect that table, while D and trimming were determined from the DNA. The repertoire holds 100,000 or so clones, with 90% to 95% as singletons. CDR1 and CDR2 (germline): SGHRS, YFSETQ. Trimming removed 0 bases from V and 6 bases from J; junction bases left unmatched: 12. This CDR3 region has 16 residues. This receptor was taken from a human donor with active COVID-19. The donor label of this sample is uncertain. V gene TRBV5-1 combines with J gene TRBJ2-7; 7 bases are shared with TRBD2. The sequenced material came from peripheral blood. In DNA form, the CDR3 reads TGCGCCAGCAGCTTGGAAAGGAGACTAGCCCCTTCCGAGCAGTACTTC. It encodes CASSLERRLAPSEQYF.